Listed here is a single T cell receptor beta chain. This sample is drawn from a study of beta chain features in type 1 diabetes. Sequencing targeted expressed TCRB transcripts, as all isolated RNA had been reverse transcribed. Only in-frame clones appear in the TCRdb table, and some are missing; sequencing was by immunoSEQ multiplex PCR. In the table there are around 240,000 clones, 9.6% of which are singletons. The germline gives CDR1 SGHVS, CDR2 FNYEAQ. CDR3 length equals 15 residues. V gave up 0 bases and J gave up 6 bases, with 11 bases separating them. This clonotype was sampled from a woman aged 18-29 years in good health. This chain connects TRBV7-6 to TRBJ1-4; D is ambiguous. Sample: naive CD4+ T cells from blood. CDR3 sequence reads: CASSLAFGRDEKLFF. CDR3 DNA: TGTGCCAGCAGCTTAGCCTTCGGGCGGGATGAAAAACTGTTTTTT.